This T cell receptor (beta chain) was retrieved from a study of shared clonotypes between healthy human individuals. Whole-study context: Per-donor plates numbered three CD4 naive, three CD4 memory, two CD8 naive and one CD8 memory. Findings of the study overall: The generation probabilities recorded for non-shared clonotypes fell below those of clonotypes shared by all four donors.

In the case of this clone: Its specificity is unknown.

V lost 6 bases and J 0 bases, leaving 24 bases between the germline ends. Looked up from germline, CDR1 is MGHRA and CDR2 is YSYEKL. This CDR3 is 19 amino acids long. Sequencing used immunoSEQ multiplex PCR; TCRdb keeps in-frame clones, though not all of them. The table shows millions of clones, with more than 90% occurring only once. The source is a man between 18 and 29 years old in good health. The rearrangement joins TRBV4-1 to TRBJ1-5; possibly TRBD1 for D (5 bases). Sequenced input: naive CD4+ T cells sorted from blood. Subset defined: CD45RA+ positively selected. CDR3 amino acids: CASSHTRTLPINSNQPQHF. The CDR3 DNA is TGCGCCAGCAGTCATACGCGGACATTACCTATCAATAGCAATCAGCCCCAGCATTTT.